The rows below give T cell receptor beta chains drawn from one sample of a study of identical twins. From the 5' RACE reads, TCRdb called clonotypes with MiXCR, one entry per CDR3 protein. Of 690,000 or so distinct CDR3 sequences detected, roughly 8% appear once; the ten largest clones hold roughly 0.97%. These data were likewise used in another study, on yellow fever vaccine responses in identical twins.

Sequencing used PBMCs. These receptors were obtained from a woman aged 18-35 years in good health. The CDR3 runs from the conserved cysteine through the conserved F or W. Each record gives: CDR3 length, D gene, clone size, V gene, J gene, CDR3 DNA, CDR3 protein. D genes are given only for firm matches. Rows may omit the clone size; those that give it use once, few, many or a size class.

cdr3_length: 12
d_call: NA
clone_size: NA
v_call: TRBV6-1
j_call: TRBJ1-1
cdr3_nt: TGTGCCAGCAGGCCGGGCACCACTGAAGCTTTCTTT
cdr3_aa: CASRPGTTEAFF

cdr3_length: 15
d_call: TRBD2
clone_size: few
v_call: TRBV18
j_call: TRBJ2-1
cdr3_nt: TGTGCCAGCTCGCTGACTCTAGCGGGAGAGCATGAGCAGTTCTTC
cdr3_aa: CASSLTLAGEHEQFF

cdr3_length: 14
d_call: TRBD1
clone_size: NA
v_call: TRBV20-1
j_call: TRBJ2-7
cdr3_nt: TGCAGTGCCAGAGAGGGACAGGGGATCTACGAGCAGTACTTC
cdr3_aa: CSAREGQGIYEQYF

cdr3_length: 13
d_call: NA
clone_size: NA
v_call: TRBV27
j_call: TRBJ1-4
cdr3_nt: TGTGCCAGCAGAACAGGGTCGGGTGAAAAACTGTTTTTT
cdr3_aa: CASRTGSGEKLFF

cdr3_length: 16
d_call: TRBD1
clone_size: few
v_call: TRBV15
j_call: TRBJ2-2
cdr3_nt: TGTGCCACCAGCAGAGATGGGCAGGGGGCTGACGGGGAGCTGTTTTTT
cdr3_aa: CATSRDGQGADGELFF

cdr3_length: 12
d_call: NA
clone_size: few
v_call: TRBV27
j_call: TRBJ2-7
cdr3_nt: TGTGCCAGCATCGGGTTTAGTTTACGCCCTAACTTC
cdr3_aa: CASIGFSLRPNF

cdr3_length: 14
d_call: TRBD2
clone_size: many
v_call: TRBV7-9
j_call: TRBJ2-1
cdr3_nt: TGTGCCAGCAGCTTTAGCGGGGCCTACAATGAGCAGTTCTTC
cdr3_aa: CASSFSGAYNEQFF

cdr3_length: 15
d_call: TRBD2
clone_size: NA
v_call: TRBV7-2
j_call: TRBJ2-1
cdr3_nt: TGTGCCAGCAGCTTGGGACTAGCCATTTACAATGAGCAGTTCTTC
cdr3_aa: CASSLGLAIYNEQFF

cdr3_length: 16
d_call: TRBD2
clone_size: few
v_call: TRBV4-1
j_call: TRBJ2-7
cdr3_nt: TGCGCCAGCAGCCAGTTCCCTAGCGGGAGGGACTACGAGCAGTACTTC
cdr3_aa: CASSQFPSGRDYEQYF

cdr3_length: 12
d_call: TRBD2
clone_size: many
v_call: TRBV12-3/TRBV12-4
j_call: TRBJ2-3
cdr3_nt: TGTGCCAGCAGTAGGGACTATCATACGCAGTATTTT
cdr3_aa: CASSRDYHTQYF

cdr3_length: 15
d_call: NA
clone_size: NA
v_call: TRBV20-1
j_call: TRBJ1-2
cdr3_nt: TGCAGTGCTCCAGCCCAGCAGACAGCTAACTATGGCTACACCTTC
cdr3_aa: CSAPAQQTANYGYTF

cdr3_length: 15
d_call: NA
clone_size: NA
v_call: TRBV11-2
j_call: TRBJ2-7
cdr3_nt: TGTGCCAGCAGCTCCGCTACGACAGGCGCCTACGAGCAGTACTTC
cdr3_aa: CASSSATTGAYEQYF

cdr3_length: 14
d_call: NA
clone_size: NA
v_call: TRBV20-1
j_call: TRBJ1-6
cdr3_nt: TGCAGTGCTACCCGACAGCCCTATAATTCACCCCTCCACTTT
cdr3_aa: CSATRQPYNSPLHF

cdr3_length: 16
d_call: TRBD2
clone_size: NA
v_call: TRBV6-2/TRBV6-3
j_call: TRBJ2-1
cdr3_nt: TGTGCCAGCAGTTACGGGGCGGGAGGAAGGAACAATGAGCAGTTCTTC
cdr3_aa: CASSYGAGGRNNEQFF

cdr3_length: 15
d_call: NA
clone_size: NA
v_call: TRBV20-1
j_call: TRBJ2-3
cdr3_nt: TGCAGTGCTAGAAATCTCGTCGGAACGGAAAATACGCAGTATTTT
cdr3_aa: CSARNLVGTENTQYF

cdr3_length: 13
d_call: NA
clone_size: NA
v_call: TRBV20-1
j_call: TRBJ2-1
cdr3_nt: TGCAGTGCTAGCCCAGCGGTTTACAATGAGCAGTTCTTC
cdr3_aa: CSASPAVYNEQFF

cdr3_length: 16
d_call: TRBD1
clone_size: NA
v_call: TRBV6-5
j_call: TRBJ2-5
cdr3_nt: TGTGCCAGCAGTTACTCGAGAGGACAGGGGCAAGAGACCCAGTACTTC
cdr3_aa: CASSYSRGQGQETQYF

cdr3_length: 14
d_call: NA
clone_size: NA
v_call: TRBV5-6
j_call: TRBJ2-7
cdr3_nt: TGTGCCAGCAGCTTCCTGGGTCACAACTACGAGCAGTACTTC
cdr3_aa: CASSFLGHNYEQYF

cdr3_length: 16
d_call: TRBD1
clone_size: NA
v_call: TRBV4-2
j_call: TRBJ2-7
cdr3_nt: TGTGCCAGCAGCCCTACGGGACAGGGGGCCTTCTACGAGCAGTACTTC
cdr3_aa: CASSPTGQGAFYEQYF

cdr3_length: 14
d_call: NA
clone_size: many
v_call: TRBV15
j_call: TRBJ2-5
cdr3_nt: TGTGCCACCAGCAGAGTTGGGGCGAAAGAGACCCAGTACTTC
cdr3_aa: CATSRVGAKETQYF

cdr3_length: 14
d_call: NA
clone_size: few
v_call: TRBV7-9
j_call: TRBJ1-4
cdr3_nt: TGTGCCAGCAGGAGCGTGAGGGCCGAAGAAAAACTGTTTTTT
cdr3_aa: CASRSVRAEEKLFF

cdr3_length: 13
d_call: NA
clone_size: NA
v_call: TRBV5-1
j_call: TRBJ1-1
cdr3_nt: TGCGCCAGCAGCTGGAGTAAGAACACTGAAGCTTTCTTT
cdr3_aa: CASSWSKNTEAFF

cdr3_length: 11
d_call: NA
clone_size: few
v_call: TRBV29-1
j_call: TRBJ2-3
cdr3_nt: TGCAGCAAACGGACTGGGGATACGCAGTATTTT
cdr3_aa: CSKRTGDTQYF

cdr3_length: 16
d_call: TRBD2
clone_size: NA
v_call: TRBV24-1
j_call: TRBJ2-1
cdr3_nt: TGTGCCACTTTTCTAGCGGGGGGTCCGACCTACAATGAGCAGTTCTTC
cdr3_aa: CATFLAGGPTYNEQFF

cdr3_length: 17
d_call: TRBD1
clone_size: few
v_call: TRBV5-1
j_call: TRBJ2-3
cdr3_nt: TGCGCCAGCAGCGGCTCTATAACAGGGGGCGGCACAGATACGCAGTATTTT
cdr3_aa: CASSGSITGGGTDTQYF

cdr3_length: 17
d_call: TRBD2
clone_size: few
v_call: TRBV5-1
j_call: TRBJ2-2
cdr3_nt: TGCGCCAGCAGCTACATCACTAGCGACGCGAACACCGGGGAGCTGTTTTTT
cdr3_aa: CASSYITSDANTGELFF

cdr3_length: 14
d_call: NA
clone_size: few
v_call: TRBV9
j_call: TRBJ1-5
cdr3_nt: TGTGCCAGCAGCGTATCGCATGCGGGTCAGCCCCAGCATTTT
cdr3_aa: CASSVSHAGQPQHF

cdr3_length: 16
d_call: TRBD1
clone_size: NA
v_call: TRBV6-5
j_call: TRBJ2-1
cdr3_nt: TGTGCCAGCAGTTACGGAGGGACAGGGCTCTACAATGAGCAGTTCTTC
cdr3_aa: CASSYGGTGLYNEQFF

cdr3_length: 15
d_call: NA
clone_size: few
v_call: TRBV2
j_call: TRBJ2-1
cdr3_nt: TGTGCCAGCAGTGAAGCTCTAGCGACCAGGAATGAGCAGTTCTTC
cdr3_aa: CASSEALATRNEQFF

cdr3_length: 15
d_call: NA
clone_size: many
v_call: TRBV20-1
j_call: TRBJ2-7
cdr3_nt: TGCAGTGCTCCCCTCGCCCGGAAGAGCTCCTACGAGCAGTACTTC
cdr3_aa: CSAPLARKSSYEQYF

cdr3_length: 12
d_call: NA
clone_size: few
v_call: TRBV29-1
j_call: TRBJ2-7
cdr3_nt: TGCAGCGTTTCTGGATACTCCTACGAGCAGTACTTC
cdr3_aa: CSVSGYSYEQYF

cdr3_length: 14
d_call: NA
clone_size: few
v_call: TRBV7-6
j_call: TRBJ1-5
cdr3_nt: TGTGCCAGCAGCGCGGGCGTCACAAATCAGCCCCAGCATTTT
cdr3_aa: CASSAGVTNQPQHF

cdr3_length: 15
d_call: NA
clone_size: NA
v_call: TRBV6-1
j_call: TRBJ1-4
cdr3_nt: TGTGCCACCGGACAGAGGTCCACAACTAATGAAAAACTGTTTTTT
cdr3_aa: CATGQRSTTNEKLFF

cdr3_length: 13
d_call: NA
clone_size: few
v_call: TRBV20-1
j_call: TRBJ1-1
cdr3_nt: TGCAGTGCTCACAAGGGGGGGGGGACTGAAGCTTTCTTT
cdr3_aa: CSAHKGGGTEAFF

cdr3_length: 15
d_call: TRBD2
clone_size: NA
v_call: TRBV4-2
j_call: TRBJ2-1
cdr3_nt: TGTGCCAGCAGGAACGGACTAGCGGGAGGGTATGAGCAGTTCTTC
cdr3_aa: CASRNGLAGGYEQFF

cdr3_length: 16
d_call: NA
clone_size: few
v_call: TRBV7-7
j_call: TRBJ2-3
cdr3_nt: TGTGCTAGCAGTGAAACCCGGGACCCGAGCACAGATACGCAGTATTTT
cdr3_aa: CASSETRDPSTDTQYF

cdr3_length: 17
d_call: NA
clone_size: many
v_call: TRBV5-1
j_call: TRBJ2-5
cdr3_nt: TGCGCCAGCAGCTCGGAACGAAAGCAGGGGATAGAAGAGACCCAGTACTTC
cdr3_aa: CASSSERKQGIEETQYF

cdr3_length: 15
d_call: TRBD1
clone_size: many
v_call: TRBV7-9
j_call: TRBJ2-5
cdr3_nt: TGTGCCAGCAGCACGCCCCGGACAGGGAGAGAGACCCAGTACTTC
cdr3_aa: CASSTPRTGRETQYF

cdr3_length: 13
d_call: TRBD2
clone_size: NA
v_call: TRBV20-1
j_call: TRBJ2-7
cdr3_nt: TGCAGTGCCAATAAAGCGGGGGAACACGAGCAGTACTTC
cdr3_aa: CSANKAGEHEQYF

cdr3_length: 11
d_call: NA
clone_size: many
v_call: TRBV12-3/TRBV12-4
j_call: TRBJ1-4
cdr3_nt: TGTGCCAGCGGTCTTCAGGGGAAACTGTTTTTT
cdr3_aa: CASGLQGKLFF

cdr3_length: 13
d_call: NA
clone_size: NA
v_call: TRBV19
j_call: TRBJ1-4
cdr3_nt: TGTGCCAGTTGCTCGGGGCCTAATGAAAAACTGTTTTTT
cdr3_aa: CASCSGPNEKLFF